This T cell receptor beta chain was captured by sequencing in a study of blood T cell repertoires in COVID-19. Per the original data handling: Estimation of nucleated cell counts relied on the amplification of reference gene primers. Generated by immunoSEQ multiplex PCR, the TCRdb table keeps only in-frame clones and is missing some. From that table come the V and J calls and clone size; the DNA was used to work out D and trimming. The sample consists of 250,000 or so clones, about 91% of them appearing once. This CDR3 region has 14 residues. The V gene end was trimmed by 3 bases and the J gene end by 3 bases; junction bases not matched to a gene: 3. CDR1 and CDR2 from the germline V gene are SGDLS and YYNGEE. The study assigned cohorts using participant-reported clinical history.

The J gene is TRBJ2-1, the V gene TRBV9, with 7 bases fitting TRBD2. The TCR comes from a woman aged 40 to 49 with acute COVID-19. Sequencing was performed on PBMCs or T cells enriched from blood (not recorded which). The CDR3 here is CASSGTSDYNEQFF. DNA of the CDR3: TGTGCCAGCAGCGGGACTAGTGACTACAATGAGCAGTTCTTC.